The rows below give T cell receptor beta chains drawn from one sample of a study of blood T cell repertoires in COVID-19. Only in-frame clones appear in the TCRdb table, and some are missing; sequencing was by immunoSEQ multiplex PCR. The data hold 230,000 or so clones, with about 79% observed a single time. The sequenced sample was peripheral blood. These receptor sequences come from a man aged 40-50 years who had recovered from COVID-19. The conserved cysteine and the conserved F or W are not part of the CDR3 here. A clone size is listed for some rows: how often the clone was seen (once, few, many), or a class if it is expanded.

TRBJ2-3	TRBV29-1	.	SVGGQRFGDTQY
TRBJ2-2	TRBV15	.	ATSSSGEELF
TRBJ2-2	TRBV18	once	ASSPWTGGAGELF
TRBJ1-1	TRBV10-1	few	ASSETTGQGDTEAF
TRBJ1-1	TRBV19	.	ASSIYGEGTEAF
TRBJ2-7	TRBV10-2	once	ASSDFPAGDYEQY
TRBJ2-7	TRBV20-1	.	SASDTGTGEVEQY
TRBJ2-5	TRBV9	.	ASSPGSGQETQY
TRBJ1-6	TRBV6-5	.	ASIGTGTSPLH
TRBJ2-2	TRBV7-2	.	ASSFAGVAGELF
TRBJ2-3	TRBV5-5	.	ASSLTSGRSTDTQY
TRBJ1-5	TRBV19	.	ASSGTGSQPQH